This TCR beta chain was recorded in a study of CD8+CD57+ T cells in acquired aplastic anemia. At the level of the study: CD4+ and CD8+ cells, once sorted, gave DNA averaging roughly 3.2 ug.

This clonotype appeared a few times. Its antigen is unknown. V was cut by 8 bases and J by 0 bases, with 14 bases left in between. CDR1 KGHDR and CDR2 SFDVKD come from the germline V gene. This CDR3 spans 15 amino acids. Profiling that covered TCR beta VDJ and CDR3 relied on genomic DNA as its template. MiXCR, applied by TCRdb to the reads, yields one record per CDR3 protein. The sample contains 300,000 or so distinct CDR3 sequences, 50% to 70% of which appear only once. Broader study findings: The number of CD8+ CDR3 sequences shared by patients and controls was twenty-nine. In CD8+ cells, Simpson's diversity showed no significant difference between patients and controls.

This TCR was recovered from a human donor with severe aplastic anemia or a healthy control (not recorded which). The genes are TRBV24-1 and TRBJ2-3, with no clear D. Input material: sorted CD4+, CD8+, or CD8+CD57+ T cells (not recorded which) from PBMCs. The CDR3 sequence: CATMAGSASTDTQYF. The CDR3, as DNA: TGTGCCACCATGGCTGGCAGTGCTAGCACAGATACGCAGTATTTT.